Each of the 14 T cell receptor beta chains below was sequenced from the same sample in a study of cytomegalovirus exposure and HLA in healthy donors (TCRdb year 2017). The library was prepared using the immunoSEQ multiplex PCR assay. The multiplex PCR relied on a mix of 60 forward primers for TCR Vbeta segments and 13 reverse primers for TCR Jbeta segments. The immuneACCESS repertoire file appears here via TCRdb, limited to in-frame rearrangements. These files lack a portion of the clones; in checked studies, under half of the deficit traces to unresolved V genes, and the cause of the others is not known. This sample holds 95,000 or so clones; approximately 70% were observed only once. About 15% of the sample rests with the top ten. The sample was PBMCs. Receptors were obtained from a woman aged 45 to 65 in good health and CMV-seropositive.

In DNA form, the CDR3 reads TGTGCCAGCCGCCGGGACAGTCTCTACGAGCAGTACTTC. Translation: CASRRDSLYEQYF. The chain has TRBV2 and TRBJ2-7, with 7 nucleotides matching TRBD1. Trimming at V came to 8 bases and at J to 3 bases, leaving 7 bases not matched to a gene. The CDR3 has 13 amino acids. Germline V gene sequence: CDR1 SNHLY, CDR2 FYNNEI.

This clone was recorded only once. The V gene is TRBV7-2, the J gene TRBJ2-3, with D perhaps TRBD2 (5 bases). This CDR3 contains 12 residues. The V gene lost 7 bases and the J gene lost 6 bases, with 11 bases spanning the gap. Germline V lookup: CDR1 SGHTA, CDR2 FQGNSA. CDR3 region: CASTIPGDTQYF. The CDR3 DNA follows: TGTGCCAGCACCATCCCGGGGGATACGCAGTATTTT.

This clone was found a few times. The gene calls are TRBV14 and TRBJ2-5; 9 nucleotides line up with TRBD2. CDR1 and CDR2 (germline): SGHDN, FVKESK. CDR3 length: 15 amino acids. After removal of 4 bases from V and 3 bases from J, the junction contained 6 bases not matched to a gene. CDR3 bases: TGTGCCAGCAGCCCCGGGACTAGCAGTAAAGAGACCCAGTACTTC. The encoded protein is CASSPGTSSKETQYF.

There are a few counts of this clone. The CDR3 is CASSVGSGETGELFF. The CDR3 region has the DNA TGTGCCAGCAGCGTAGGTAGCGGGGAGACCGGGGAGCTGTTTTTT. The chain links TRBV7-3 to TRBJ2-2, with 8 bases fitting TRBD2. Trimming took 5 bases from V and 5 from J; bases not matched to a gene: 7. From germline, CDR1 is SGHTA and CDR2 FQGTGA. The CDR3 runs to 15 residues.

This sequence joins TRBV30 and TRBJ2-7; 12 bases match TRBD2. Trimming took 6 bases from V and 6 from J; bases not matched to a gene: 15. There are 16 residues in the CDR3. Germline values: CDR1 GTSNPN, CDR2 SVGIG (reference sequence). The DNA of the CDR3 is TGTGCCTGCAACAGGGGGCTAGCGGGAGGGATATCCGAGCAGTACTTC. This sequence encodes CACNRGLAGGISEQYF.

V and J are TRBV6-1 and TRBJ1-6; D gene uncertain. V lost 1 base and J 8 bases, leaving 6 bases between the germline ends. The CDR3 sequence is 13 residues long. Germline loops: CDR1 MNHNS, CDR2 SASEGT. This chain's CDR3 is CASSEDRDSPLHF. Written as DNA, the CDR3 is TGTGCCAGCAGTGAAGACAGAGATTCACCCCTCCACTTT.

The rearrangement links TRBV4-3 to TRBJ2-1; D perhaps matches TRBD1 (6 bases). Trimming removed 4 bases from V and 1 base from J, with 14 bases in between. CDR1 and CDR2 (germline): LGHNA, YSLEER. This CDR3 contains 16 residues. CDR3 sequence reads: CASSLRRGWSYNEQFF. Written as DNA, the CDR3 is TGCGCCAGCAGCCTCCGCAGGGGTTGGTCCTACAATGAGCAGTTCTTC.

The chain is built from TRBV4-1 and TRBJ2-7; D is ambiguous. Per the germline V gene, CDR1 is MGHRA and CDR2 is YSYEKL. The CDR3 runs 14 residues. The ends were cut back, 8 bases at V and 1 base at J, with 15 bases in the middle. The CDR3 loop is CASRFRTESYEQYF. The CDR3 DNA follows: TGCGCCAGCCGCTTCCGTACAGAATCCTACGAGCAGTACTTC.

The CDR3 reads CASSFSGGQNTEAFF. DNA of the CDR3: TGTGCCAGCAGCTTTTCTGGGGGCCAGAACACTGAAGCTTTCTTT. This rearrangement joins TRBV7-2 to TRBJ1-1; maybe TRBD1 (6 bases). The CDR3 has 15 residues. Trimming removed 3 bases at V and 1 base at J, with 12 bases between. The germline gives CDR1 SGHTA, CDR2 FQGNSA. Complete variable domain (other parts from reference TRBV7-2 and TRBJ1-1): GAGVSQSPSNKVTEKGKDVELRCDPISGHTALYWYRQSLGQGLEFLIYFQGNSAPDKSGLPSDRFSAERTGGSVSTLTIQRTQQEDSAVYLCASSFSGGQNTEAFFGQGTRLTVV.

This chain connects TRBV10-2 to TRBJ2-1; 11 bases map to TRBD2. This CDR3 comprises 16 residues. Germline CDR1 reads WSHSY; CDR2 reads SAAADI. J gave up 6 bases and V 6 bases, and 10 bases lay outside the gene matches. The CDR3 here is CASSGTSGRGGNEQFF. DNA for the CDR3: TGCGCCAGCAGCGGGACTAGCGGTAGGGGGGGCAATGAGCAGTTCTTC.

The CDR3 protein is CASSLTGTAIYGYTF. The CDR3 DNA sequence: TGTGCCAGCAGCCTGACCGGGACAGCCATCTATGGCTACACCTTC. V and J are TRBV5-8 and TRBJ1-2, with TRBD1 matching 7 bases. Per the germline V gene, CDR1 is SGHTS and CDR2 is YDEGEE. Trimming took 4 bases from V and 4 from J; bases not matched to a gene: 10. The CDR3 has 15 residues. Filled out from reference TRBV5-8 and TRBJ1-2, the complete variable domain reads EAGVTQSPTHLIKTRGQQATLRCSPISGHTSVYWYQQALGLGLQFLLWYDEGEERNRGNFPPRFSGRQFPNYSSELNVNALELEDSALYLCASSLTGTAIYGYTFGSGTRLTVV.

In DNA, the CDR3 is TGCGCCAGCAGCTTAGACGGGAGCGCGAACACCGGGGAGCTGTTTTTT. Protein: CASSLDGSANTGELFF. This chain links TRBV5-1 with TRBJ2-2; D is perhaps TRBD2 (6 bases). Germline CDR1 and CDR2: SGHRS and YFSETQ. The CDR3 loop spans 16 amino acids. Trimming cost V 2 bases and J 0 bases, with 11 bases left between them.

The chain employs TRBV29-1 and TRBJ1-2; D is uncertain. V lost 6 bases, J lost 0 bases, and 17 bases lay in between. CDR1 SQVTM and CDR2 ANQGSEA come from the germline V gene. This CDR3 contains 15 residues. The CDR3 bases are TGCAGCGTATCATATGTAGTTTCCCCTAACTATGGCTACACCTTC. Translated, it gives CSVSYVVSPNYGYTF. The complete variable domain, with remaining parts taken from reference TRBV29-1 and TRBJ1-2, reads SAVISQKPSRDICQRGTSLTIQCQVDSQVTMMFWYRQQPGQSLTLIATANQGSEATYESGFVIDKFPISRPNLTFSTLTVSNMSPEDSSIYLCSVSYVVSPNYGYTFGSGTRLTVV.

V usage is TRBV7-2 and J usage is TRBJ2-7, with TRBD2 matching 12 bases. From germline, CDR1 is SGHTA and CDR2 FQGNSA. J gave up 1 base and V 2 bases, and 6 bases lay outside the gene matches. There are 17 residues in the CDR3. CDR3 in DNA: TGTGCCAGCAGCTTAAGGACTAGCGGGGCAGGTTCCTACGAGCAGTACTTC. It codes for CASSLRTSGAGSYEQYF.